This TCR beta chain was recovered during a study of T cell repertoires in cytomegalovirus infection. MiXCR was run by TCRdb on the reads, yielding one entry per CDR3 protein. Of some 920,000 distinct CDR3 sequences listed, roughly 30% were seen once; the top ten hold 11% to 15%. Between the trimmed V and J ends, which lost 0 bases and 6 bases, there was a span of 12 bases. The CDR3 consists of 14 residues. Points on this clonotype: Its target is unknown.

Sequencing used cultured CD8+ T cells from PBMCs, obtained from culture after CMV antigen stimulation. The clonotype was recovered from a human donor in good health (CMV status not recorded). Some clones in this sample may be carry-over from other donors' samples. The V gene is TRBV23-1, the J gene TRBJ2-7; D perhaps matches TRBD2 (6 bases). TRBV23-1 is designated an ORF whose function remains uncertain. This CDR3 is CASSQSQGGGEQYF. The CDR3 coding sequence is TGCGCCAGCAGTCAATCGCAGGGAGGAGGCGAGCAGTACTTC.